The entry below gives a single T cell receptor (beta chain) sequence along with its context. No antigen is known for it. This record comes from a study of T cell responses to AZD1222 COVID-19 vaccine. Notes on the study in general: Unmutated variant regions reportedly attract nearly half of all spike-specific TCRs. At study baseline, merely six AZD1222 recipients were seropositive.

Samples with a second dose at about 4 or about 12 weeks were pooled together. The CDR3 is 17 residues long. The germline V gene encodes CDR1 LGHNA and CDR2 YSLEER. Deletions cut 0 bases from V and 2 bases from J, with 15 bases between. Measured with immunoSEQ multiplex PCR; TCRdb has only the in-frame clones, and not every one. Of about 100,000 clones in the sample, 70% to 90% were seen once. The clonotype comes from an adult who received the AZD1222 COVID-19 vaccine. The rearrangement links TRBV4-3 to TRBJ2-3; the D gene is possibly TRBD2 (6 bases). The sample was peripheral blood, taken 28 days after the second AZD1222 dose. Here the CDR3 DNA reads TGCGCCAGCAGCCAAGATTTAGCGGAAAGCAACACAGATACGCAGTATTTT. It encodes CASSQDLAESNTDTQYF.